What follows are 20 T cell receptor beta chains derived from one specimen sequenced in a study of identical twins. In TCRdb, the 5' RACE reads were re-called with MiXCR into one record per CDR3 protein. The sample includes 200,000 to 250,000 distinct CDR3 sequences, 6.5% seen only once; the top ten take approximately 15%. The sample was also reused in another study, on T cells expressing NK-cell markers.

Input material: CD8+ T cells sorted from blood. All receptors come from a woman younger than 30 in good health.

This clonotype turned up a few times. The V gene is TRBV27, the J gene TRBJ1-5; D unclear. The CDR3 is 15 residues long. Germline lookup yields CDR1 MNHEY and CDR2 SMNVEV (reference sequence). Trimming took 5 bases from V and 1 from J, leaving 12 bases between them. CDR3 amino acids: CASSADGGSNQPQHF. CDR3 DNA sequence: TGTGCCAGCAGTGCTGACGGAGGGAGCAATCAGCCCCAGCATTTT.

The sample holds a few counts of this clonotype. The chain links TRBV5-1 to TRBJ1-2; no clear D gene. Germline assignment: CDR1 SGHRS and CDR2 YFSETQ. This CDR3 contains 15 residues. The germline V and J ends were trimmed by 5 bases and 6 bases, with 20 bases remaining between them. CDR3 sequence reads: CASRLQRWQIDGYTF. CDR3 in DNA: TGCGCCAGCAGACTTCAAAGGTGGCAGATCGATGGCTACACCTTC.

The V gene is TRBV4-3, the J gene TRBJ2-1; 7 nucleotides align to TRBD1. The CDR3 runs to 14 residues. Germline CDR1 reads LGHNA; CDR2 reads YSLEER. V trimming: 4 bases; J trimming: 10 bases; junction bases outside the gene matches: 10. CDR3 sequence (DNA): TGCGCCAGCAGCCCCGGGACAGCGCCTCACGAGCAGTTCTTC. Its translation is CASSPGTAPHEQFF.

This clonotype was counted ten times or more. Relative to the germline gene, one junction end is altered; a read error may explain this. V gene TRBV5-5 combines with J gene TRBJ1-1; D is uncertain. The CDR3 length is 12 residues. Germline-derived CDR1 and CDR2 are SGHKS and YYEKEE (reference sequence). In DNA form, the CDR3 reads TGTGCCAGCAGCGCGGGGAACCCTGAAGCTTTCTTT. Translation gives CASSAGNPEAFF.

The chain combines TRBV4-3 with TRBJ2-7, with no clear D. Germline CDR1 and CDR2: LGHNA and YSLEER. CDR3 length equals 15 residues. The ends were cut back, 0 bases at V and 6 bases at J, with 15 bases in the middle. CDR3 in DNA: TGCGCCAGCAGCCAAGATCTCTCTGGAGTAGGCGAGCAGTACTTC. Amino acid sequence: CASSQDLSGVGEQYF.

The chain employs TRBV7-7 and TRBJ2-5; no clear D. The CDR3 extends over 12 amino acids. Germline CDR1 reads SSHAT; CDR2 reads FNYEAQ (reference sequence). V gave up 2 bases and J gave up 7 bases, with 8 bases separating them. CDR3 residues: CASSLSSGTQYF. Here the CDR3 DNA reads TGTGCCAGCAGCTTATCTTCCGGGACCCAGTACTTC.

This clonotype was found a few times. One end of the junction fails to match germline, which may point to a read error. This CDR3 is CASSPGTGGRETEALF. The CDR3 DNA reads as TGTGCCAGCAGCCCAGGGACAGGGGGGAGAGAGACTGAAGCTCTCTTT. J is TRBJ1-1 and V is TRBV7-9; TRBD1 aligns across 11 bases. The length of the CDR3 is 16 residues. Looked up from germline, CDR1 is SEHNR and CDR2 is FQNEAQ (reference sequence).

V is TRBV20-1 and J is TRBJ2-7; possible D gene TRBD1, 5 bases. CDR3 length equals 12 residues. Germline CDR1 reads DFQATT; CDR2 reads SNEGSKA (reference sequence). V was cut by 7 bases and J by 2 bases, with 12 bases left in between. The CDR3 region has the DNA TGCAGTGTACCGCAGGGCGCCTACGAGCAGTACTTC. It yields the protein CSVPQGAYEQYF.

This clonotype was observed a handful of times. CDR3 sequence (DNA): TGCGCCAGCTGGCCGACAGGGCACACTGAAGCTTTCTTT. Encoded protein: CASWPTGHTEAFF. This rearrangement joins TRBV5-1 to TRBJ1-1; 7 bases match TRBD1. The CDR3 extends over 13 amino acids. The ends lost 7 bases at V and 3 bases at J; junction bases unmatched: 6. The germline CDR1 and CDR2 sequences are SGHRS and YFSETQ. Drawing the rest from reference TRBV5-1 and TRBJ1-1, the complete variable domain is KAGVTQTPRYLIKTRGQQVTLSCSPISGHRSVSWYQQTPGQGLQFLFEYFSETQRNKGNFPGRFSGRQFSNSRSEMNVSTLELGDSALYLCASWPTGHTEAFFGQGTRLTVV.

The chain recombines TRBV27 with TRBJ1-2; maybe TRBD1 (5 bases). The length of the CDR3 is 13 residues. In germline, CDR1 is MNHEY, CDR2 SMNVEV (reference sequence). V lost 5 bases to trimming and J lost 4 bases, with 11 bases between them. CDR3 bases: TGTGCCAGCAGTGTAGACAGAAGCTATGGCTACACCTTC. Its protein is CASSVDRSYGYTF.

The chain links TRBV6-2 or TRBV6-3 to TRBJ2-1; D tentatively reads TRBD1 or TRBD2 (5 bases each). The CDR3 spans 13 residues. CDR1 and CDR2 (germline): MNHEY, SVGEGT. V was shortened by 5 bases and J by 8 bases, with 13 bases between the two germline ends. DNA of the CDR3: TGTGCCAGCAGTCGTCGGGGCCCGGATGAGCAGTTCTTC. Encoded protein: CASSRRGPDEQFF.

This chain's CDR3 is CASAEGEAFF. In DNA, the CDR3 is TGTGCCAGCGCGGAAGGAGAAGCTTTCTTT. This chain joins TRBV2 and TRBJ1-1; no firm D call. The V and J ends lost 8 bases and 8 bases respectively, with 9 bases between them. From germline, CDR1 is SNHLY and CDR2 FYNNEI. The CDR3 loop spans 10 amino acids.

This clonotype has ten or more counts. The genes are TRBV12-3 or TRBV12-4 and TRBJ2-3; 7 bases are a match to TRBD2. The J segment lost 2 bases and the V segment lost 5 bases, leaving 10 bases of the junction unmatched. This CDR3 region has 16 residues. The CDR3 nucleotides read TGTGCCAGCAGTCCCGGCCCTAGCGGAGACACAGATACGCAGTATTTT. Encoded protein: CASSPGPSGDTDTQYF.

This clonotype has a count of ten or more. This chain connects TRBV25-1 to TRBJ1-1, with 8 bases that match TRBD1. The V and J ends lost 3 bases and 3 bases, in that order; junction bases with no gene match: 6. The CDR3 is made up of 15 amino acids. Germline V CDR1 and CDR2: MGHDK, SYGVNS. Here the CDR3 DNA reads TGTGCCAGCAGTGAGGGAACAGGGGGGTACACTGAAGCTTTCTTT. Translating gives CASSEGTGGYTEAFF.

The J gene is TRBJ2-4, the V gene TRBV12-5, with D tentatively TRBD1 (6 bases). Germline assignment: CDR1 LGHNT and CDR2 FRNRAP. The length of the CDR3 is 12 residues. V gave up 6 bases and J gave up 3 bases, with 6 bases separating them. CDR3 sequence (DNA): TGTGCTAGTGGACAGGGCAAAAACATTCAGTACTTC. It codes for CASGQGKNIQYF.

This chain joins TRBV27 and TRBJ2-1; 8 positions match TRBD1. Germline V gene sequence: CDR1 MNHEY, CDR2 SMNVEV (reference sequence). V was pared by 5 bases and J by 3 bases, with 6 bases of the junction left unmatched. The CDR3 covers 15 residues. The CDR3 here is CASSPTGEGYNEQFF. The DNA of the CDR3 is TGTGCCAGCAGTCCGACAGGGGAAGGCTACAATGAGCAGTTCTTC.

There are a few counts of this clonotype. The gene calls are TRBV7-8 and TRBJ2-3, with D unclear. Germline CDR1 is SGHVS and CDR2 is FQNEAQ. CDR3 length: 15 amino acids. Trimming stripped 2 bases from V and 4 bases from J, with 13 bases between. The CDR3 nucleotides are TGTGCCAGCAGCTTACTCGAGCGACCGGCAGATACGCAGTATTTT. Amino acids: CASSLLERPADTQYF.

The V and J genes are TRBV9 and TRBJ2-1; a weak D match, TRBD1 (6 bases). This CDR3 contains 15 residues. The germline CDR1 and CDR2 sequences are SGDLS and YYNGEE. The V end was cut by 4 bases, the J end by 4 bases, with 15 bases between. CDR3: CASSPTGPPYNEQFF. CDR3 coding DNA: TGTGCCAGCAGCCCCACAGGGCCCCCATACAATGAGCAGTTCTTC.

The rearrangement uses TRBV29-1 and TRBJ1-1; 10 bases are shared with TRBD1. Germline V CDR1 and CDR2: SQVTM, ANQGSEA. With 7 bases clipped from V and 1 base from J, the junction kept 6 bases outside the gene matches. This CDR3 has 14 residues. The CDR3 DNA follows: TGCAGCGGCGGACAGGGGGTTGGGAACACTGAAGCTTTCTTT. It is translated as CSGGQGVGNTEAFF.

This clonotype was observed a handful of times. This rearrangement joins TRBV12-5 to TRBJ2-7, with a tentative D call TRBD2 (6 bases). Germline V gene data show CDR1 as LGHNT and CDR2 as FRNRAP. V shed 7 bases and J shed 2 bases, with 12 bases lying between them. This CDR3 contains 13 residues. For the CDR3, the DNA is TGTGCTAGTGCGGCGGGGCCCACCTACGAGCAGTACTTC. Its translation is CASAAGPTYEQYF.